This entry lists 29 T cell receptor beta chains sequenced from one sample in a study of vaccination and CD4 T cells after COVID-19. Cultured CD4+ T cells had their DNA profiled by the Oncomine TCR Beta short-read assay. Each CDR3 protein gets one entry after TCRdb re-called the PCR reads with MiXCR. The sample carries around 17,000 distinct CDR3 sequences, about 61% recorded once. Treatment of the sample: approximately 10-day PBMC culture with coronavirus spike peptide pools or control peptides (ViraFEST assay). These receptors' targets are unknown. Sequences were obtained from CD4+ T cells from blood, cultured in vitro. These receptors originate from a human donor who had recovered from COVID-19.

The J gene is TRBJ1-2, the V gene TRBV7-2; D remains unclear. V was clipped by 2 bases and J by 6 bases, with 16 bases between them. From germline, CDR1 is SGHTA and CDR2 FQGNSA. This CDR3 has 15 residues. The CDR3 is CASSLNFLTHHGYTF. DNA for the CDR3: TGTGCCAGCAGCTTAAACTTCCTAACACACCATGGCTACACCTTC.

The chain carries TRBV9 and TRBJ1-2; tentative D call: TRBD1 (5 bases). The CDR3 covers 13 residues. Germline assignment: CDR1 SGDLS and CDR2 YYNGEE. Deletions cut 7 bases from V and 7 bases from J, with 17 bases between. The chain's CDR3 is CASGDRGLGGYTF. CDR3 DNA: TGTGCCAGCGGGGACCGCGGGCTCGGTGGCTACACCTTC.

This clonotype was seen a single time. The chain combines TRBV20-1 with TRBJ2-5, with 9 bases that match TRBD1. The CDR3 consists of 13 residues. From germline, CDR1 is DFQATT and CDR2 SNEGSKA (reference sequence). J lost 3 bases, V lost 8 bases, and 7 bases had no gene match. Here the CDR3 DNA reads TGCAGTATCTTCCGGGACAGGGAAGAGACCCAGTACTTC. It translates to CSIFRDREETQYF.

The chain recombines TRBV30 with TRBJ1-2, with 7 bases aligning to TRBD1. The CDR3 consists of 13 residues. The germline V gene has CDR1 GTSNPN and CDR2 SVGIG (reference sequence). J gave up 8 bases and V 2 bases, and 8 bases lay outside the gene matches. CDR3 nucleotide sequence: TGTGCCTGGAGTCCGAGGACAGGTGCAGGCTACACCTTC. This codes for CAWSPRTGAGYTF.

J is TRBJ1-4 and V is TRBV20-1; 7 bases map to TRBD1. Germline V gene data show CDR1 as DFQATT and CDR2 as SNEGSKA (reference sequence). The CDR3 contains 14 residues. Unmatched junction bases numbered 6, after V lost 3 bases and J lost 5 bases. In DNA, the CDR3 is TGCAGTGCTAGTGTACAGGGGTGGAATGAAAAACTGTTTTTT. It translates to CSASVQGWNEKLFF.

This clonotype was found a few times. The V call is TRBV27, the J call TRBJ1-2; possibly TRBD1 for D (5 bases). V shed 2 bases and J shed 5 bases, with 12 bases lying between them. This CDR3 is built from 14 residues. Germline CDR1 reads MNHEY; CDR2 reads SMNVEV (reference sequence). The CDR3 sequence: CASSLLGGNYGYTF. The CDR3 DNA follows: TGTGCCAGCAGTTTACTCGGGGGGAATTATGGCTACACCTTC.

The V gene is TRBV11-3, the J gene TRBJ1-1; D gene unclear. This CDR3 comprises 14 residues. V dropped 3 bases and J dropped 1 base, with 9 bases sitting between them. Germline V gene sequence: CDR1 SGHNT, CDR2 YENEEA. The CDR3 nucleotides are TGTGCCAGCAGCTTGGAACAGCAGAACACTGAAGCTTTCTTT. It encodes CASSLEQQNTEAFF.

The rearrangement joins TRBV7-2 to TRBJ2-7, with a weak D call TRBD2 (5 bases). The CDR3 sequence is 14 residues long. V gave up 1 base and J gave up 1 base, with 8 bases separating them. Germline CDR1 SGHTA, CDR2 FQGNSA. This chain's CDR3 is CASSLERQSYEQYF. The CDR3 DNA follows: TGTGCCAGCAGCTTAGAGCGGCAGTCCTACGAGCAGTACTTC.

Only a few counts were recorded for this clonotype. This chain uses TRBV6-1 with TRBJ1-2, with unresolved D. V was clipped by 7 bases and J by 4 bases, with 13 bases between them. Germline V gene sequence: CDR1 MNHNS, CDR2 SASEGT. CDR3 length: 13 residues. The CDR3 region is CASTTAVGYGYTF. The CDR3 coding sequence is TGTGCCAGCACTACGGCGGTCGGCTATGGCTACACCTTC.

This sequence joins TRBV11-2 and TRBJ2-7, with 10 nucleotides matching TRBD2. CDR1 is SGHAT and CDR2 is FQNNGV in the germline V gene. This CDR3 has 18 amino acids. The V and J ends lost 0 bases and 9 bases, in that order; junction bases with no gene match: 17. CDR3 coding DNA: TGTGCCAGCAGCTTAGAGGGGGGATGGCTAGCGGGAGCCCCGGGGCAGTACTTC. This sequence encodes CASSLEGGWLAGAPGQYF.

The CDR3, as DNA: TGCAGTGCTTTCGACAGGGGGAATCGCGACTATGGCTACACCTTC. Amino acid sequence: CSAFDRGNRDYGYTF. This chain links TRBV20-1 with TRBJ1-2, with 9 positions matching TRBD1. The V gene end was trimmed by 5 bases and the J gene end by 3 bases; junction bases not matched to a gene: 10. Germline V lookup: CDR1 DFQATT, CDR2 SNEGSKA (reference sequence). The CDR3 loop spans 15 amino acids.

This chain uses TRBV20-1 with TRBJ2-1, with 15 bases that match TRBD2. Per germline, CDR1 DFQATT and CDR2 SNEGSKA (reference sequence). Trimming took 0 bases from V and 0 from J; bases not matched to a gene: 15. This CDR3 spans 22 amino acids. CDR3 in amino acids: CSARDRRTSGRAYGRSYNEQFF. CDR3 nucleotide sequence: TGCAGTGCTAGAGATCGCAGGACTAGCGGGAGGGCTTATGGGCGCTCCTACAATGAGCAGTTCTTC.

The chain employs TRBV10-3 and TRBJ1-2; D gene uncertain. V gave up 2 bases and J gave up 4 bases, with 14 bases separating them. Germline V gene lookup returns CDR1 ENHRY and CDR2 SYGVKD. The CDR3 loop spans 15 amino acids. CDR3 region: CAISEGKGGSYGYTF. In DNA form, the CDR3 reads TGTGCCATCAGTGAGGGAAAAGGAGGGAGCTATGGCTACACCTTC.

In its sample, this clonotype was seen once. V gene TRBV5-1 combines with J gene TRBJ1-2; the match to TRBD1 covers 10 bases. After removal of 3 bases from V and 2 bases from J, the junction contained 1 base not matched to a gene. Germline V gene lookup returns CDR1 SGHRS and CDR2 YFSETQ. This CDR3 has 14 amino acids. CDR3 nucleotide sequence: TGCGCCAGCAGCTGGGGACAGGGGAACTATGGCTACACCTTC. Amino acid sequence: CASSWGQGNYGYTF.

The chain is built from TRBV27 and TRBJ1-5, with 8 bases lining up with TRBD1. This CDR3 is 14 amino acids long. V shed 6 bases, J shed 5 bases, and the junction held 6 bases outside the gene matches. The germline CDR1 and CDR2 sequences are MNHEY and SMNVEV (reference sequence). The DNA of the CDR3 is TGTGCCAGCAGGGGGACAGGTGGGCATCAGCCCCAGCATTTT. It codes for CASRGTGGHQPQHF.

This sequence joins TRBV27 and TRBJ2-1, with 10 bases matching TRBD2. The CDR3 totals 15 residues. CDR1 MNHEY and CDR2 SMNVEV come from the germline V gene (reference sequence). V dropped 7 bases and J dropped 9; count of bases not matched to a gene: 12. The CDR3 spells CASTQLAGVRSEQFF. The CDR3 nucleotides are TGTGCCAGCACCCAGCTAGCGGGAGTACGTAGTGAGCAGTTCTTC.

This CDR3 is CASSRILISSYNEQFF. The CDR3 DNA follows: TGTGCCAGCAGCCGAATCCTGATTAGCTCCTACAATGAGCAGTTCTTC. The gene calls are TRBV11-3 and TRBJ2-1, with D unclear. V dropped 5 bases and J dropped 0 bases, with 14 bases sitting between them. The CDR3 is 16 residues long. Germline loops: CDR1 SGHNT, CDR2 YENEEA.

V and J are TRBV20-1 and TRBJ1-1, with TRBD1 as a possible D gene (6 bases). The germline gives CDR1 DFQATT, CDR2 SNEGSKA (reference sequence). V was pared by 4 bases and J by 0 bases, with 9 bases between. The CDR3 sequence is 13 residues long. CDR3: CSATRDMNTEAFF. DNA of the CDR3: TGCAGTGCTACCAGGGACATGAACACTGAAGCTTTCTTT.

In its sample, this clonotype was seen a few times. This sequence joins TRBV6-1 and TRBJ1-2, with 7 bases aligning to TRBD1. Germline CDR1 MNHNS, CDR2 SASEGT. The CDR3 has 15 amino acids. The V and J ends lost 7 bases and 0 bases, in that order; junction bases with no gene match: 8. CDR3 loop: CASTDRSWANYGYTF. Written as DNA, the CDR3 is TGTGCCAGCACGGACAGGTCGTGGGCTAACTATGGCTACACCTTC.

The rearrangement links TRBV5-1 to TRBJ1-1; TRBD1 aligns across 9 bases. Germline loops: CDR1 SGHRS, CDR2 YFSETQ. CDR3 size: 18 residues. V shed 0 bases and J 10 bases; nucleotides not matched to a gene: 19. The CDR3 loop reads CASSLAGTGQGGQGTAFF. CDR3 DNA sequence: TGCGCCAGCAGCTTGGCCGGAACGGGACAGGGAGGGCAGGGGACAGCTTTCTTT.

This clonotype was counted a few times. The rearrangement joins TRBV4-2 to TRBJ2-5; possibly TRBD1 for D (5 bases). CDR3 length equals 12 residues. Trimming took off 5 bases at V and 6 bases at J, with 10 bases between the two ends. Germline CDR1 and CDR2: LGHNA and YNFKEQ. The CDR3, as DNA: TGTGCCAGCAGCGGTAGGGGCAAGACCCAGTACTTC. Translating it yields CASSGRGKTQYF.

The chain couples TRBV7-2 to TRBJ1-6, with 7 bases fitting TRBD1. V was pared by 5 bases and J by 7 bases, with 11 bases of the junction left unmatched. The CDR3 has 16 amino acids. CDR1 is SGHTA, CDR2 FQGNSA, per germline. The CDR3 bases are TGTGCCAGCAGCAAAAATCAGGGACAGACGAATTCACCCCTCCACTTT. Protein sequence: CASSKNQGQTNSPLHF.

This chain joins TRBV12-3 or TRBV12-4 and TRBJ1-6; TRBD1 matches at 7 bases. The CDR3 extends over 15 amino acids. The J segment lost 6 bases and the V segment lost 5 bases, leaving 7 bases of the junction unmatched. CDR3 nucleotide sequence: TGTGCCAGCAGTGAGGACAGGCAACCTAATTCACCCCTCCACTTT. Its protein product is CASSEDRQPNSPLHF.

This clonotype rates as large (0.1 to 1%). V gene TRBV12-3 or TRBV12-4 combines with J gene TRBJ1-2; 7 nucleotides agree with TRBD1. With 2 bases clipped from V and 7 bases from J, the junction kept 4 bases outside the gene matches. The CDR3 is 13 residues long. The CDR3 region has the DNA TGTGCCAGCAGTTTAACAGGGGAATTTGGCTACACCTTC. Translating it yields CASSLTGEFGYTF.

The chain's CDR3 is CASNAGPTGAYGYTF. The CDR3 region has the DNA TGTGCCAGCAACGCGGGGCCGACAGGGGCCTATGGCTACACCTTC. The rearrangement joins TRBV6-1 to TRBJ1-2, with 8 nucleotides matching TRBD1. With 7 bases clipped from V and 4 bases from J, the junction kept 11 bases outside the gene matches. CDR1 is MNHNS and CDR2 is SASEGT in the germline V gene. This CDR3 contains 15 residues.

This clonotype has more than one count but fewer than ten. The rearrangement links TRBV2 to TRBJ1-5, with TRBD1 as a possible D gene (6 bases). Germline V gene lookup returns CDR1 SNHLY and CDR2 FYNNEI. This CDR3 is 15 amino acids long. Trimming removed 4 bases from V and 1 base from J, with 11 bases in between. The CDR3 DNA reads TGTGCCAGCAGTGCTCGGACAGCGAGCAATCAGCCCCAGCATTTT. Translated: CASSARTASNQPQHF.

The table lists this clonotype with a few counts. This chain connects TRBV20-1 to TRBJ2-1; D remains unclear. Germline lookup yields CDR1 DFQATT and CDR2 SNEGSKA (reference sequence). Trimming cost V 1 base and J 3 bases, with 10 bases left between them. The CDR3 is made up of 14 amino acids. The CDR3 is CSARAWRFYNEQFF. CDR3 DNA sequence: TGCAGTGCTAGAGCCTGGCGATTCTACAATGAGCAGTTCTTC.

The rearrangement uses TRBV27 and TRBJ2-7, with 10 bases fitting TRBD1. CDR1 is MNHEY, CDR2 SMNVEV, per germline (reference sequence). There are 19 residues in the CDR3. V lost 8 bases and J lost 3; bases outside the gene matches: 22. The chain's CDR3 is CASSDPTGQGRHRLYEQYF. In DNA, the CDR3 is TGTGCCAGCTCCGATCCAACGGGACAGGGGCGCCACCGCCTCTACGAGCAGTACTTC.

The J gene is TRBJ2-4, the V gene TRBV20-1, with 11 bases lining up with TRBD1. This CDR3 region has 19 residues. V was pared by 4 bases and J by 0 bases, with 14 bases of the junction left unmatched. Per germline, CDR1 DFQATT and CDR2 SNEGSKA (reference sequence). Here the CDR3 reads CSAISGLDRGRRAKNIQYF. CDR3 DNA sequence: TGCAGTGCTATTAGCGGTCTGGACAGGGGGCGGAGAGCCAAAAACATTCAGTACTTC.